The following is a T cell receptor beta chain sequence with its context. As yet, its antigen is unknown. The junction shows a germline mismatch at one end, possibly a read error. This sample was taken from a study of tumor-infiltrating lymphocytes in primary liver carcinoma. CDR1 is MNHNS and CDR2 is SASEGT in the germline V gene. The CDR3 covers 14 residues. From approximately 20-30 mg of unsorted bulk tissue, DNA and RNA were co-extracted together. Samples were taken from five separate regions (per tumor). Production of TCR beta cDNA used around 0.45 ug total RNA together with a constant-region primer. The TCR beta library was amplified through three nested multiplex PCR rounds in a modified ARM-PCR procedure. Primers for the first two PCR rounds were TRBV1-TRBV30 forward primers and a C-beta reverse primer (roughly 9 cycles per round). One entry per CDR3 protein, called by TCRdb with MiXCR from the multiplex PCR reads. The sample shows about 97,000 distinct CDR3 sequences, about 70% of them seen only once.

General study results and limits: Just about 7.5-24% of leading clones were found in every one of five regions.

The specimen was liver tumor tissue from sampling region 2. Indicated subset: tumor region T2, inferior pole. The genes are TRBV6-1 and TRBJ2-7; 7 bases are shared with TRBD1. This receptor was taken from an older woman with primary liver carcinoma and hepatitis B virus infection. CDR3 nucleotides: TGTGCCAGCGGTGGAACAGGGGCGGGCTACGAGCAATACTTC. It is translated as CASGGTGAGYEQYF.